The 14 T cell receptor beta chains below all came from one sample that was sequenced in a study of T cell repertoires in ileal Crohn's disease (dated by TCRdb to about 2019). Library construction relied on the immunoSEQ multiplex PCR assay. The table was pulled from immuneACCESS by TCRdb, which kept in-frame rearrangements only. Such tables lose some clones; where checked, under half of the loss comes from unresolved V genes, and the rest has no known cause. In all, the sample holds some 60,000 clones, and less than 90% of those were seen once. The ten largest clones take up over 2% of the sample. The time point label, as the study defines it: neoterminal ileum biopsy at postoperative endoscopy, about 6 months after surgery. The sample consisted of ileal tissue. These receptor sequences come from an adult with Crohn's disease.

The chain carries TRBV6-1 and TRBJ1-3, with a possible D match to TRBD1 (5 bases). Trimming stripped 1 base from V and 4 bases from J, with 11 bases between. There are 15 residues in the CDR3. The germline V gene has CDR1 MNHNS and CDR2 SASEGT. CDR3 sequence: CASSEGGAVGNTIYF. CDR3 bases: TGTGCCAGCAGTGAAGGTGGGGCTGTAGGAAACACCATATATTTT.

The chain links TRBV29-1 to TRBJ1-3; TRBD1 matches 7 bases. Germline CDR1 and CDR2: SQVTM and ANQGSEA. Germline trimming cut 6 bases from V and 5 bases from J; bases unmatched to any gene: 4. The CDR3 loop spans 12 amino acids. The CDR3: CSVGTDRNTIYF. The CDR3 bases are TGCAGCGTCGGGACAGACCGAAACACCATATATTTT.

The chain employs TRBV28 and TRBJ1-2; tentative D call: TRBD1 (5 bases). The CDR3 runs 14 residues. The germline V gene has CDR1 MDHEN and CDR2 SYDVKM. V lost 2 bases, J lost 10 bases, and 17 bases lay in between. The CDR3 sequence: CASSLPQGLNYYTF. CDR3 sequence (DNA): TGTGCCAGCAGTTTACCCCAGGGCTTGAATTACTACACCTTC.

The chain is built from TRBV27 and TRBJ1-3; D is unclear. Germline V gene lookup returns CDR1 MNHEY and CDR2 SMNVEV (reference sequence). This CDR3 contains 14 residues. The V end was cut by 4 bases, the J end by 0 bases, with 7 bases between. CDR3 residues: CASSSVHSGNTIYF. In DNA form, the CDR3 reads TGTGCCAGCAGTTCAGTCCACTCTGGAAACACCATATATTTT.

The V and J genes are TRBV27 and TRBJ1-2, with no clear D. Germline V gives CDR1 MNHEY, CDR2 SMNVEV (reference sequence). CDR3 length: 13 residues. Trimming took off 2 bases at V and 3 bases at J, with 7 bases between the two ends. This chain's CDR3 is CASSLTSDYGYTF. The CDR3 DNA reads TGTGCCAGCAGTTTAACGAGCGACTATGGCTACACCTTC.

This chain connects TRBV18 to TRBJ2-1; D perhaps matches TRBD2 (6 bases). Trimming cost V 4 bases and J 9 bases, with 13 bases left between them. The CDR3 covers 13 residues. CDR1 is KGHSH and CDR2 is LQKENI in the germline V gene. The CDR3 DNA is TGTGCCAGCTCACTTCCGGGGGTTTTTGAGCAGTTCTTC. Its translation is CASSLPGVFEQFF.

The CDR3 DNA reads TGTGCCAGCAGCGTAGTAGCGGGGGGAGATACGCAGTATTTT. This sequence encodes CASSVVAGGDTQYF. V gene TRBV9 combines with J gene TRBJ2-3; 10 nucleotides agree with TRBD2. This CDR3 contains 14 residues. Trimming at V came to 0 bases and at J to 5 bases, leaving 0 bases not matched to a gene. Germline lookup yields CDR1 SGDLS and CDR2 YYNGEE.

The J gene is TRBJ2-1, the V gene TRBV5-1; 12 positions match TRBD2. This CDR3 has 18 amino acids. V lost 2 bases to trimming and J lost 0 bases; unmatched junction nucleotides: 6. CDR1 SGHRS and CDR2 YFSETQ come from the germline V gene. CDR3 coding DNA: TGCGCCAGCAGCTTTTCTACTAGCGGGAGGCTCTCCTACAATGAGCAGTTCTTC. It codes for CASSFSTSGRLSYNEQFF.

This clone was counted many times. The chain has TRBV7-8 and TRBJ1-1; D call uncertain. Trimming shortened V by 8 bases and J by 0 bases, and 13 bases separated the two germline ends. The CDR3 extends over 14 amino acids. Germline V gene sequence: CDR1 SGHVS, CDR2 FQNEAQ. CDR3: CASGEAGLNTEAFF. CDR3 DNA: TGTGCCAGCGGGGAGGCGGGGTTGAACACTGAAGCTTTCTTT.

V gene TRBV27 combines with J gene TRBJ2-3; 12 bases agree with TRBD2. Germline V CDR1 and CDR2: MNHEY, SMNVEV (reference sequence). The CDR3 runs 15 residues. The V gene end was trimmed by 5 bases and the J gene end by 3 bases; junction bases not matched to a gene: 3. DNA of the CDR3: TGTGCCAGCAGTCCCACTAGCGGGAGGACAGATACGCAGTATTTT. Translated: CASSPTSGRTDTQYF.

V usage is TRBV29-1 and J usage is TRBJ2-7; D ambiguous. Germline-derived CDR1 and CDR2 are SQVTM and ANQGSEA. V was cut by 2 bases and J by 9 bases, with 11 bases left in between. The CDR3 sequence is 11 residues long. Here the CDR3 reads CSVEPSSAQYV. DNA for the CDR3: TGCAGCGTTGAACCCAGCTCAGCGCAGTACGTC.

CDR3: CASRGGLMLTDTQYF. CDR3 nucleotide sequence: TGTGCCAGCAGGGGGGGACTGATGCTCACAGATACGCAGTATTTT. The chain employs TRBV25-1 and TRBJ2-3, with D tentatively TRBD2 (6 bases). Per germline, CDR1 MGHDK and CDR2 SYGVNS. Trimming cost V 6 bases and J 2 bases, with 15 bases left between them. CDR3 length equals 15 residues.

V usage is TRBV30 and J usage is TRBJ2-1; 15 bases align to TRBD2. Germline V gene lookup returns CDR1 GTSNPN and CDR2 SVGIG (reference sequence). V lost 3 bases and J lost 4; bases outside the gene matches: 7. This CDR3 contains 17 residues. CDR3 protein: CAWSVGTSGRSYNEQFF. CDR3 in DNA: TGTGCCTGGAGCGTCGGGACTAGCGGGAGGTCTTACAATGAGCAGTTCTTC.

The chain links TRBV4-1 to TRBJ1-6, with unresolved D. The germline V gene encodes CDR1 MGHRA and CDR2 YSYEKL. V was cut by 4 bases and J by 7 bases, with 14 bases left in between. This CDR3 is built from 15 residues. CDR3 DNA sequence: TGCGCCAGCAGCCCCGCAGGAGGGAGAAATTCACCCCTCCACTTT. It is translated as CASSPAGGRNSPLHF.